This is a list of T cell receptor beta chains from one sample in a study of blood T cell repertoires in COVID-19. Sequenced by immunoSEQ multiplex PCR; TCRdb stores in-frame clones only, minus some. The table lists 230,000 or so clones, approximately 81% of them singletons. Sequencing was done on a sample of PBMCs or T cells enriched from blood (not recorded which). Every receptor here comes from a woman between 45 and 60 years old who had been exposed to COVID-19. CDR3s include the opening cysteine and the closing phenylalanine or tryptophan. The order of the fields is V gene, clone size, J gene, D gene, CDR3 protein, CDR3 DNA. The D gene is left open where the match is weak. The size of a clone is reported for some rows only, either as once, few or many, or as a class for expanded clones.

v_gene: TRBV11-2
abundance: -
j_gene: TRBJ2-7
d_gene: -
CDR3aa: CASSLFKGERSYEQYF
CDR3nt: TGTGCCAGCAGCTTATTTAAGGGGGAGAGGTCGTACGAGCAGTACTTC

v_gene: TRBV29-1
abundance: -
j_gene: TRBJ1-2
d_gene: -
CDR3aa: CSVQGFANYGYTF
CDR3nt: TGCAGCGTACAGGGTTTCGCTAACTATGGCTACACCTTC

v_gene: TRBV12-3/TRBV12-4
abundance: -
j_gene: TRBJ1-1
d_gene: TRBD1
CDR3aa: CASSADRGTEAFF
CDR3nt: TGTGCCAGCAGCGCAGACAGGGGGACTGAAGCTTTCTTT

v_gene: TRBV12-3/TRBV12-4
abundance: -
j_gene: TRBJ1-5
d_gene: -
CDR3aa: CASSRYNQPQHF
CDR3nt: TGTGCCAGCAGTCGGTACAATCAGCCCCAGCATTTT

v_gene: TRBV28
abundance: -
j_gene: TRBJ2-3
d_gene: -
CDR3aa: CASSLPGPLRDTQYF
CDR3nt: TGTGCCAGCAGTTTACCTGGGCCCCTCCGGGATACGCAGTATTTT

v_gene: TRBV5-6
abundance: -
j_gene: TRBJ2-1
d_gene: TRBD1
CDR3aa: CASRLPGGEQFF
CDR3nt: TGTGCCAGCAGATTACCAGGGGGTGAGCAGTTCTTC

v_gene: TRBV27
abundance: -
j_gene: TRBJ2-5
d_gene: -
CDR3aa: CASSLRGTETQYF
CDR3nt: TGTGCCAGCAGTTTGAGGGGGACGGAGACCCAGTACTTC

v_gene: TRBV5-6
abundance: -
j_gene: TRBJ1-1
d_gene: TRBD1
CDR3aa: CASSFPHRGKTEAFF
CDR3nt: TGTGCCAGCAGCTTCCCCCACAGGGGTAAAACTGAAGCTTTCTTT

v_gene: TRBV20-1
abundance: -
j_gene: TRBJ2-7
d_gene: -
CDR3aa: CSASPGQLLSYEQYF
CDR3nt: TGCAGTGCTAGTCCCGGACAGTTACTCTCCTACGAGCAGTACTTC

v_gene: TRBV28
abundance: -
j_gene: TRBJ1-1
d_gene: -
CDR3aa: CASTDQRVRNTEAFF
CDR3nt: TGTGCCAGCACCGATCAGAGGGTGAGGAACACTGAAGCTTTCTTT

v_gene: TRBV6-5
abundance: -
j_gene: TRBJ1-2
d_gene: TRBD1
CDR3aa: CASSYGTGGLGYTF
CDR3nt: TGTGCCAGCAGTTACGGGACAGGGGGCTTAGGCTACACCTTC

v_gene: TRBV5-1
abundance: many
j_gene: TRBJ1-1
d_gene: -
CDR3aa: CASSLAGNMNTEAFF
CDR3nt: TGCGCCAGCAGCTTGGCAGGGAACATGAACACTGAAGCTTTCTTT

v_gene: TRBV7-2
abundance: -
j_gene: TRBJ1-4
d_gene: TRBD1
CDR3aa: CASSRGQDEKLFF
CDR3nt: TGTGCCAGCAGCAGGGGACAGGATGAAAAACTGTTTTTT

v_gene: TRBV19
abundance: -
j_gene: TRBJ1-2
d_gene: -
CDR3aa: CASSIRGFYGYTF
CDR3nt: TGTGCCAGTAGTATTCGCGGGTTCTATGGCTACACCTTC

v_gene: TRBV19
abundance: -
j_gene: TRBJ1-2
d_gene: -
CDR3aa: CASSGGVLRGNYGYTF
CDR3nt: TGTGCCAGTAGTGGGGGGGTCCTGCGGGGCAACTATGGCTACACCTTC

v_gene: TRBV10-3
abundance: -
j_gene: TRBJ1-6
d_gene: -
CDR3aa: CAIREDRSRDSPLHF
CDR3nt: TGTGCCATCAGAGAGGACCGATCACGGGATTCACCCCTCCACTTT

v_gene: TRBV28
abundance: -
j_gene: TRBJ1-2
d_gene: -
CDR3aa: CASSFPHGGANYGYTF
CDR3nt: TGTGCCAGCAGTTTCCCTCATGGGGGGGCTAACTATGGCTACACCTTC

v_gene: TRBV7-9
abundance: -
j_gene: TRBJ2-5
d_gene: -
CDR3aa: CASSLRPGTQYF
CDR3nt: TGTGCCAGCAGCTTGCGACCGGGGACCCAGTACTTC

v_gene: TRBV20-1
abundance: -
j_gene: TRBJ1-1
d_gene: -
CDR3aa: CSASSRARWGGAEAFF
CDR3nt: TGCAGTGCTAGTTCGCGTGCTCGGTGGGGGGGCGCTGAAGCTTTCTTT

v_gene: TRBV11-3
abundance: -
j_gene: TRBJ2-3
d_gene: -
CDR3aa: CASSLDRGKDTDTQYF
CDR3nt: TGTGCCAGCAGCTTAGATCGGGGAAAGGACACAGATACGCAGTATTTT

v_gene: TRBV18
abundance: -
j_gene: TRBJ1-2
d_gene: -
CDR3aa: CASSPSGSYGYTF
CDR3nt: TGTGCCAGCTCACCTTCTGGTAGCTATGGCTACACCTTC

v_gene: TRBV6-6
abundance: -
j_gene: TRBJ1-5
d_gene: TRBD1
CDR3aa: CASRWQGANQPQHF
CDR3nt: TGTGCCAGCAGATGGCAGGGGGCTAATCAGCCCCAGCATTTT

v_gene: TRBV5-6
abundance: -
j_gene: TRBJ1-3
d_gene: TRBD1
CDR3aa: CASSLIDRGNSGNTIYF
CDR3nt: TGTGCCAGCAGCTTGATTGACAGGGGGAACTCTGGAAACACCATATATTTT

v_gene: TRBV12-2
abundance: -
j_gene: TRBJ2-1
d_gene: -
CDR3aa: CASRPYRGQYNEQFF
CDR3nt: TGTGCAAGTCGACCCTACAGGGGGCAATACAATGAGCAGTTCTTC

v_gene: TRBV10-2
abundance: -
j_gene: TRBJ1-5
d_gene: -
CDR3aa: CASRRGWNQPQHF
CDR3nt: TGCGCCAGCAGGAGGGGGTGGAATCAGCCCCAGCATTTT

v_gene: TRBV7-8
abundance: -
j_gene: TRBJ1-1
d_gene: TRBD1
CDR3aa: CASSPAEGAGNTEAFF
CDR3nt: TGTGCCAGCAGCCCGGCGGAGGGGGCGGGGAACACTGAAGCTTTCTTT

v_gene: TRBV3-1/TRBV3-2
abundance: once
j_gene: TRBJ2-7
d_gene: -
CDR3aa: CASSQGWRTGEQYF
CDR3nt: TGTGCCAGCAGCCAAGGATGGAGGACGGGCGAGCAGTACTTC

v_gene: TRBV28
abundance: -
j_gene: TRBJ1-1
d_gene: -
CDR3aa: CASKNRESGNTEAFF
CDR3nt: TGTGCCAGTAAGAACAGGGAGTCGGGGAACACTGAAGCTTTCTTT

v_gene: TRBV27
abundance: -
j_gene: TRBJ1-1
d_gene: -
CDR3aa: CASSLLGGTTEAFF
CDR3nt: TGTGCCAGCAGTCTTTTGGGGGGAACAACTGAAGCTTTCTTT

v_gene: TRBV5-1
abundance: -
j_gene: TRBJ1-1
d_gene: -
CDR3aa: CASSLGGPETEAFF
CDR3nt: TGCGCCAGCAGCTTGGGGGGGCCGGAGACTGAAGCTTTCTTT

v_gene: TRBV12-5
abundance: -
j_gene: TRBJ1-1
d_gene: TRBD1
CDR3aa: CASGQGARAEAFF
CDR3nt: TGTGCTAGTGGACAGGGGGCACGGGCTGAAGCTTTCTTT

v_gene: TRBV19
abundance: -
j_gene: TRBJ2-4
d_gene: TRBD1
CDR3aa: CASSTRDSIAKNIQYF
CDR3nt: TGTGCCAGTAGTACTCGGGACAGCATAGCCAAAAACATTCAGTACTTC

v_gene: TRBV6-1
abundance: -
j_gene: TRBJ2-5
d_gene: -
CDR3aa: CASSENRGMRETQYF
CDR3nt: TGTGCCAGCAGTGAAAATCGGGGTATGCGGGAGACCCAGTACTTC

v_gene: TRBV5-1
abundance: once
j_gene: TRBJ2-7
d_gene: TRBD2
CDR3aa: CASSLGLAGGEQYF
CDR3nt: TGCGCCAGCAGCTTGGGACTAGCGGGGGGCGAGCAGTACTTC

v_gene: TRBV12-3/TRBV12-4
abundance: -
j_gene: TRBJ1-2
d_gene: TRBD1
CDR3aa: CASSLDRENGYTF
CDR3nt: TGTGCCAGCAGTTTGGACAGGGAGAATGGCTACACCTTC

v_gene: TRBV7-8
abundance: -
j_gene: TRBJ1-2
d_gene: -
CDR3aa: CASSTQAGRFGYTF
CDR3nt: TGTGCCAGCAGCACCCAGGCAGGGAGGTTTGGCTACACCTTC

v_gene: TRBV18
abundance: -
j_gene: TRBJ2-7
d_gene: -
CDR3aa: CASSPGAPALEQYF
CDR3nt: TGTGCCAGCTCACCGGGGGCTCCCGCCCTCGAGCAGTACTTC

v_gene: TRBV4-1
abundance: -
j_gene: TRBJ2-1
d_gene: -
CDR3aa: CASSQELIGTGVYNEQFF
CDR3nt: TGCGCCAGCAGCCAAGAGCTCATAGGAACAGGTGTATACAATGAGCAGTTCTTC

v_gene: TRBV7-9
abundance: -
j_gene: TRBJ1-1
d_gene: TRBD1
CDR3aa: CASSLEGAPGEAFF
CDR3nt: TGTGCCAGCAGCCTGGAGGGGGCCCCTGGTGAAGCTTTCTTT

v_gene: TRBV2
abundance: -
j_gene: TRBJ1-1
d_gene: -
CDR3aa: CASSGGRTEAFF
CDR3nt: TGTGCCAGCAGTGGAGGGAGGACTGAAGCTTTCTTT

v_gene: TRBV24-1
abundance: -
j_gene: TRBJ2-6
d_gene: -
CDR3aa: CATSDRTLSGANVLTF
CDR3nt: TGTGCCACCAGTGACCGGACACTCTCTGGGGCCAACGTCCTGACTTTC

v_gene: TRBV29-1
abundance: -
j_gene: TRBJ2-2
d_gene: TRBD1
CDR3aa: CSVAPGTGMELFF
CDR3nt: TGCAGCGTGGCGCCCGGGACAGGGATGGAGCTGTTTTTT

v_gene: TRBV2
abundance: -
j_gene: TRBJ2-7
d_gene: -
CDR3aa: CASRADWYYEQYF
CDR3nt: TGTGCCAGCAGGGCCGACTGGTACTACGAGCAGTACTTC

v_gene: TRBV6-5
abundance: -
j_gene: TRBJ1-1
d_gene: TRBD1
CDR3aa: CASSNRQGPAEAFF
CDR3nt: TGTGCCAGCAGTAATAGACAGGGGCCAGCTGAAGCTTTCTTT

v_gene: TRBV18
abundance: -
j_gene: TRBJ1-2
d_gene: -
CDR3aa: CASSPPYSGGNGGYTF
CDR3nt: TGTGCCAGCTCACCACCTTATAGTGGAGGGAATGGGGGCTACACCTTC

v_gene: TRBV2
abundance: -
j_gene: TRBJ1-6
d_gene: -
CDR3aa: CASSEGVTNSPLHF
CDR3nt: TGTGCCAGCAGCGAAGGAGTCACGAATTCACCCCTCCACTTT

v_gene: TRBV7-7
abundance: -
j_gene: TRBJ1-2
d_gene: -
CDR3aa: CASSDQTGANYGYTF
CDR3nt: TGTGCCAGCAGCGATCAGACAGGCGCTAACTATGGCTACACCTTC

v_gene: TRBV2
abundance: once
j_gene: TRBJ1-1
d_gene: -
CDR3aa: CASSASPNTEAFF
CDR3nt: TGTGCCAGCAGTGCGTCCCCGAACACTGAAGCTTTCTTT

v_gene: TRBV10-3
abundance: -
j_gene: TRBJ2-1
d_gene: -
CDR3aa: CAINQGNEQFF
CDR3nt: TGTGCCATCAATCAGGGGAATGAGCAGTTCTTC

v_gene: TRBV7-2
abundance: -
j_gene: TRBJ2-5
d_gene: TRBD1
CDR3aa: CASSLLSGTGGETQYF
CDR3nt: TGTGCCAGCAGCTTACTCTCTGGGACAGGAGGAGAGACCCAGTACTTC

v_gene: TRBV7-2
abundance: -
j_gene: TRBJ2-3
d_gene: TRBD2
CDR3aa: CASSPGLAGGYTQYF
CDR3nt: TGTGCCAGCAGCCCCGGACTAGCGGGGGGATATACGCAGTATTTT

v_gene: TRBV5-1
abundance: -
j_gene: TRBJ1-6
d_gene: TRBD1
CDR3aa: CASSSRQGGNSPLHF
CDR3nt: TGCGCCAGCAGCTCCCGACAGGGTGGCAATTCACCCCTCCACTTT